Presented here are 4 T cell receptor beta chains from one specimen sequenced in a study of T cell repertoires in cytomegalovirus infection. TCRdb called the reads again in MiXCR, with one record for every CDR3 protein. Of hundreds of thousands of distinct CDR3 sequences in the sample, 20% to 25% are singletons; the top ten hold under 8.5%. The sample taken for sequencing was CD8+ T cells from PBMCs. These receptors all stem from a human donor in good health (CMV status not recorded). Some clones in this sample may be carry-over from other donors' samples.

The chain employs TRBV5-5 and TRBJ2-1; 11 bases line up with TRBD2. This CDR3 is built from 16 residues. From germline, CDR1 is SGHKS and CDR2 YYEKEE (reference sequence). V lost 5 bases to trimming and J lost 0 bases; unmatched junction nucleotides: 4. This chain's CDR3 is CASSGTSGSSYNEQFF. CDR3 nucleotide sequence: TGTGCCAGCAGTGGGACTAGCGGAAGCTCCTACAATGAGCAGTTCTTC.

Turning to this clonotype: Possible read error: a much larger clone is one base away. The rearrangement joins TRBV6-8 to TRBJ2-3; D possibly matches TRBD1 or TRBD2 (5 bases each). Germline CDR1 and CDR2: MNHGY and SAAAGT. Trimming stripped 2 bases from V and 1 base from J, with 10 bases between. The CDR3 is made up of 15 amino acids. The CDR3 here is CASSYRMGGTDTQYF. In nucleotides, the CDR3 is TGTGCCAGCAGTTACCGGATGGGGGGCACAGATACGCAGTATTTT.

V is TRBV6-2 or TRBV6-3 and J is TRBJ2-5; D remains ambiguous. CDR3 length: 13 amino acids. V was shortened by 6 bases and J by 3 bases, with 11 bases between the two germline ends. CDR1 MNHEY and CDR2 SVGEGT come from the germline V gene. The CDR3, as DNA: TGTGCCAGCAGCCCCCCTGCCGAAGAGACCCAGTACTTC. Its translation is CASSPPAEETQYF.

This clonotype was detected a few times. This chain joins TRBV7-6 and TRBJ2-2; 7 nucleotides align to TRBD1. CDR1 is SGHVS, CDR2 FNYEAQ, per germline. V lost 7 bases, J lost 1 base, and 15 bases stayed unmatched. CDR3 length equals 18 residues. CDR3: CASKLYTGDLRNTGELFF. The CDR3, as DNA: TGTGCCAGCAAACTTTACACAGGGGACCTACGGAACACCGGGGAGCTGTTTTTT.